In its sample, the clone carrying this T cell receptor (beta chain) was seen once. Its specificity is unknown. Exclusion of a patient followed from autoimmune disease history or systemic immunosuppression. The data were produced by immunoSEQ multiplex PCR, yet TCRdb's version contains in-frame clones alone and is incomplete. This sample has approximately 26,000 clones, with approximately 89% found just once. This entry comes from a study of OX40 agonist ivuxolimab in advanced cancers. Regarding the study as a whole: Relatively little clonal expansion, among the lowest observed, appeared in partial responders at 0.1-3.0 mg/kg.

The length of the CDR3 is 17 residues. The germline CDR1 and CDR2 sequences are LGHNA and YSLEER. J lost 5 bases, V lost 0 bases, and 6 bases had no gene match. The sequence was obtained from an adult with an advanced solid tumor such as melanoma, head and neck, liver or kidney cancer. The chain employs TRBV4-3 and TRBJ2-3; 12 bases line up with TRBD2. The sample here was CD4+ or CD8+ T cells sorted from blood, taken in a trial of the OX40 agonist ivuxolimab. This CDR3 is CASSQEWLAGGQDTQYF. CDR3 sequence (DNA): TGCGCCAGCAGCCAAGAGTGGCTAGCGGGGGGGCAAGATACGCAGTATTTT.